One and the same sample provided the 8 T cell receptor beta chains below, sequenced in a study of cytomegalovirus exposure and HLA in healthy donors. A multiplex PCR was run with 60 Vbeta primers and 13 Jbeta primers. Profiled with immunoSEQ multiplex PCR; TCRdb holds only in-frame clones, not every one. Among 150,000 to 200,000 clones, approximately 85% were seen once, and the ten largest hold about 0.89%. The sequencing sample was made of PBMCs. The receptor set was obtained from a girl aged 2-10 years in good health and CMV-seropositive.

V and J are TRBV6-5 and TRBJ2-7; possibly TRBD2 for D (5 bases). Germline V lookup: CDR1 MNHEY, CDR2 SVGAGI. The V end lost 6 bases, the J end lost 5 bases, and 20 bases lay between the germline ends. The CDR3 length is 15 residues. CDR3 sequence (DNA): TGTGCCAGCAGCCCAACCCTCACTAGTGCCCACGAGCAGTACTTC. It yields the protein CASSPTLTSAHEQYF.

The chain couples TRBV28 to TRBJ2-3; 9 nucleotides align to TRBD2. The CDR3 contains 15 residues. Per germline, CDR1 MDHEN and CDR2 SYDVKM. The V gene end was trimmed by 3 bases and the J gene end by 2 bases; junction bases not matched to a gene: 3. The CDR3 sequence: CASSFLAGSTDTQYF. The CDR3 coding sequence is TGTGCCAGCAGTTTCCTAGCGGGGTCCACAGATACGCAGTATTTT.

This chain connects TRBV9 to TRBJ2-7, with D perhaps matching TRBD2 (6 bases). The germline V gene encodes CDR1 SGDLS and CDR2 YYNGEE. CDR3 size: 15 residues. V lost 0 bases and J lost 5, with 15 bases in between. The CDR3 bases are TGTGCCAGCAGCGTAGCGGGAGAAAACTTCCACGAGCAGTACTTC. Its protein is CASSVAGENFHEQYF.

The genes are TRBV6-5 and TRBJ2-1; 9 bases are a match to TRBD1. With V trimmed by 3 bases and J by 9 bases, 6 bases remained unmatched. Germline lookup yields CDR1 MNHEY and CDR2 SVGAGI. The CDR3 covers 14 residues. Written as DNA, the CDR3 is TGTGCCAGCAGTTATGGACAGGGGAGGGGTGAGCAGTTCTTC. Amino acid sequence: CASSYGQGRGEQFF.

The chain uses TRBV4-1 and TRBJ1-5, with TRBD1 matching 9 bases. CDR1 is MGHRA, CDR2 YSYEKL, per germline. Losses at the gene ends were 1 base for V and 0 bases for J; bases not matched to a gene: 13. The CDR3 has 20 residues. The CDR3 region is CASSQAITGQGPHSNQPQHF. CDR3 in DNA: TGCGCCAGCAGCCAAGCTATCACCGGACAGGGGCCACATAGCAATCAGCCCCAGCATTTT.

The chain joins TRBV2 to TRBJ2-1, with TRBD2 matching over 16 bases. The V segment lost 7 bases and the J segment 2 bases; nucleotides outside the gene matches: 17. Germline V CDR1 and CDR2: SNHLY, FYNNEI. CDR3 length equals 21 residues. CDR3 residues: CASILTKVGTSGRETYNEQFF. CDR3 nucleotide sequence: TGTGCCAGCATACTCACGAAGGTAGGGACTAGCGGGAGGGAGACCTACAATGAGCAGTTCTTC.

The chain employs TRBV4-2 and TRBJ2-7; TRBD1 aligns across 10 bases. This CDR3 has 16 amino acids. The germline V gene has CDR1 LGHNA and CDR2 YNFKEQ. V was pared by 2 bases and J by 5 bases, with 9 bases of the junction left unmatched. The CDR3 here is CASSQPGTGVEHEQYF. The CDR3 coding sequence is TGTGCCAGCAGCCAACCCGGGACAGGGGTTGAACACGAGCAGTACTTC.

V gene TRBV7-8 combines with J gene TRBJ2-1, with 11 bases that match TRBD2. V gave up 2 bases and J gave up 8 bases; unmatched junction bases: 14. The CDR3 totals 18 residues. Germline-derived CDR1 and CDR2 are SGHVS and FQNEAQ. The CDR3 protein is CASSLRLAGGPTGDEQFF. The CDR3 coding sequence is TGTGCCAGCAGCTTACGATTAGCGGGAGGGCCAACAGGCGATGAGCAGTTCTTC.